The 25 T cell receptor beta chains reported below all come from one sample, sequenced in a study of T-cell reconstitution after alpha-beta-depleted transplantation in children. A library of TCRbeta sequences, prepared with unique molecular identifiers, was generated. TCRdb re-called the PCR reads with MiXCR, one entry per CDR3 protein. The sample consists of hundreds of thousands of distinct CDR3 sequences, 10% to 15% of them appearing once. This sample comprised PBMCs, obtained from the stem cell graft. These receptors all stem from a human donor who donated a stem cell graft to a child with Fanconi anemia.

This clonotype occurred many times. The gene calls are TRBV15 and TRBJ2-1; 7 positions match TRBD2. CDR3 length: 14 residues. V shed 5 bases and J 7 bases; nucleotides not matched to a gene: 8. Per germline, CDR1 LNHNV and CDR2 YYDKDF (reference sequence). CDR3 sequence (DNA): TGTGCCACCAGCGGAAGGGACTACGGAAATGAGCAGTTCTTC. This encodes CATSGRDYGNEQFF. Variable domain in full (rest from reference TRBV15 and TRBJ2-1): DAMVIQNPRYQVTQFGKPVTLSCSQTLNHNVMYWYQQKSSQAPKLLFHYYDKDFNNEADTPDNFQSRRPNTSFCFLDIRSPGLGDTAMYLCATSGRDYGNEQFFGPGTRLTVL.

Only a few counts were recorded for this clonotype. J is TRBJ1-4 and V is TRBV10-3; 7 nucleotides line up with TRBD1. This CDR3 is 16 amino acids long. Germline CDR1 ENHRY, CDR2 SYGVKD. J gave up 4 bases and V 2 bases, and 7 bases lay outside the gene matches. CDR3 sequence reads: CAISELGQSLNEKLFF. As DNA, the CDR3 is TGTGCCATCAGTGAGCTGGGACAGAGCCTTAATGAAAAACTGTTTTTT.

The chain has TRBV11-2 and TRBJ2-7, with TRBD1 matching 8 bases. The V gene's germline CDR1 is SGHAT and CDR2 FQNNGV. Trimming cost V 4 bases and J 2 bases; bases outside gene matches: 7. The CDR3 is 15 residues long. The DNA for the CDR3 is TGTGCCAGCAGCTCCTGGGACAGGACCACCTACGAGCAGTACGTC. Encoded protein: CASSSWDRTTYEQYV.

At least ten counts were recorded for this clonotype. DNA of the CDR3: TGTGCCAGCAGCCACCGAACAGGGGACGGCCCCTACGAGCAGTACTTC. This codes for CASSHRTGDGPYEQYF. The J gene is TRBJ2-7, the V gene TRBV4-2, with 7 bases identical to TRBD1. The V gene's germline CDR1 is LGHNA and CDR2 YNFKEQ. The junction had 10 bases not matched to a gene; V was cut back by 3 bases and J by 2 bases. CDR3 length equals 16 residues.

The rearrangement links TRBV29-1 to TRBJ2-4; TRBD1 aligns across 8 bases. The germline CDR1 and CDR2 sequences are SQVTM and ANQGSEA. Trimming cost V 6 bases and J 8 bases; bases outside gene matches: 12. The CDR3 covers 14 residues. The CDR3 region is CSVARQGASDIQYF. Written as DNA, the CDR3 is TGCAGCGTCGCCCGCCAGGGGGCTTCGGACATTCAGTACTTC.

CDR3 in DNA: TGTGCCAGCAGCCCTATCGTCACGGGGAGGGAGCTGTTTTTT. Encoded protein: CASSPIVTGRELFF. The rearrangement uses TRBV7-9 and TRBJ2-2; a possible D gene is TRBD2 (5 bases). Trimming removed 5 bases from V and 9 bases from J, with 16 bases in between. Per germline, CDR1 SEHNR and CDR2 FQNEAQ (reference sequence). The CDR3 is 14 residues long.

The V and J genes are TRBV11-2 and TRBJ2-1, with D perhaps matching TRBD1 (5 bases). The CDR3 is 13 residues long. Trimming shortened V by 6 bases and J by 0 bases, and 6 bases separated the two germline ends. Germline V gene data show CDR1 as SGHAT and CDR2 as FQNNGV. The CDR3 DNA reads TGTGCCAGCAGAGGGGTCTCCTACAATGAGCAGTTCTTC. Its translation is CASRGVSYNEQFF. Full variable domain (rest looked up from reference TRBV11-2 and TRBJ2-1): EAGVAQSPRYKIIEKRQSVAFWCNPISGHATLYWYQQILGQGPKLLIQFQNNGVVDDSQLPKDRFSAERLKGVDSTLKIQPAKLEDSAVYLCASRGVSYNEQFFGPGTRLTVL.

This clonotype was found a few times. The chain is built from TRBV5-1 and TRBJ1-4; the match to TRBD1 covers 9 bases. The V segment lost 4 bases and the J segment 8 bases; nucleotides outside the gene matches: 12. Germline CDR1 SGHRS, CDR2 YFSETQ. The length of the CDR3 is 16 residues. The CDR3 here is CASSPTGGGQGEKLFF. The CDR3 bases are TGCGCCAGCAGCCCAACGGGTGGGGGACAGGGCGAAAAACTGTTTTTT.

This clonotype came up a few times. The V gene is TRBV18, the J gene TRBJ2-1; D assignment may be TRBD1 or TRBD2 (5 bases each). The ends were cut back, 6 bases at V and 8 bases at J, with 20 bases in the middle. The CDR3 is made up of 15 amino acids. The germline CDR1 and CDR2 sequences are KGHSH and LQKENI. CDR3 region: CASSPRPEGYHEQFF. The CDR3 DNA is TGTGCCAGCTCTCCAAGGCCTGAGGGGTATCATGAGCAGTTCTTC.

This clonotype appeared a few times. The chain carries TRBV20-1 and TRBJ1-5; weak D call: TRBD1 (5 bases). CDR1 and CDR2 from the germline V gene are DFQATT and SNEGSKA (reference sequence). The ends were cut back, 1 base at V and 4 bases at J, with 8 bases in the middle. CDR3 size: 13 residues. CDR3 coding DNA: TGCAGTGCTAGAGGCGGGACTAATCAGCCCCAGCATTTT. As protein: CSARGGTNQPQHF.

This clonotype occurred a few times. The gene calls are TRBV20-1 and TRBJ1-1, with TRBD1 matching 8 bases. The length of the CDR3 is 18 residues. Trimming cost V 3 bases and J 0 bases; bases outside gene matches: 15. Looked up from germline, CDR1 is DFQATT and CDR2 is SNEGSKA (reference sequence). The CDR3 region has the DNA TGCAGTGCTAGGGGCCAGGGGGCGAAGAACGGCATGAACACTGAAGCTTTCTTT. Translation gives CSARGQGAKNGMNTEAFF.

The V and J genes are TRBV5-1 and TRBJ2-2; 9 bases fit TRBD2. The V and J ends lost 1 base and 1 base, in that order; junction bases with no gene match: 2. The length of the CDR3 is 16 residues. CDR1 is SGHRS, CDR2 YFSETQ, per germline. As DNA, the CDR3 is TGCGCCAGCAGCTTGAAACTAGCGGGGAACACCGGGGAGCTGTTTTTT. Its translation: CASSLKLAGNTGELFF.

The chain uses TRBV30 and TRBJ1-2; D ambiguous. The V end lost 1 base, the J end lost 2 bases, and 11 bases lay between the germline ends. CDR3 length: 14 residues. Germline V CDR1 and CDR2: GTSNPN, SVGIG (reference sequence). CDR3 in DNA: TGTGCCTGGAGTGGTTCACAGCCGAACTATGGCTACACCTTC. Translation gives CAWSGSQPNYGYTF. Complete variable domain (other parts from reference TRBV30 and TRBJ1-2): SQTIHQWPATLVQPVGSPLSLECTVEGTSNPNLYWYRQAAGRGLQLLFYSVGIGQISSEVPQNLSASRPQDRQFILSSKKLLLSDSGFYLCAWSGSQPNYGYTFGSGTRLTVV.

J is TRBJ2-3 and V is TRBV15; 8 bases align to TRBD1. The CDR3 is 18 amino acids. V was clipped by 8 bases and J by 0 bases; unmatched bases: 16. Germline CDR1 is LNHNV and CDR2 is YYDKDF (reference sequence). The CDR3 DNA follows: TGTGCCACCTCAGACCATCCGGACAGGGAACTTAGCACAGATACGCAGTATTTT. Translated, it gives CATSDHPDRELSTDTQYF.

The chain joins TRBV25-1 to TRBJ2-3; TRBD1 agrees at 7 bases. After removal of 6 bases from V and 0 bases from J, the junction contained 9 bases not matched to a gene. The CDR3 is 16 residues long. Germline CDR1 is MGHDK and CDR2 is SYGVNS. CDR3 nucleotides: TGTGCCAGCAGCCCCGGGACAGCCTTTAGCACAGATACGCAGTATTTT. Translating gives CASSPGTAFSTDTQYF.

This clonotype was observed a few times. V is TRBV20-1 and J is TRBJ2-7, with no clear D. The CDR3 sequence is 12 residues long. Trimming stripped 2 bases from V and 4 bases from J, with 9 bases between. From germline, CDR1 is DFQATT and CDR2 SNEGSKA (reference sequence). The CDR3 coding sequence is TGCAGTGCTAGACCCGATCCTTACGAGCAGTACGTC. Its translation: CSARPDPYEQYV.

This clonotype was recorded a few times. The chain links TRBV3-1 to TRBJ1-3, with D uncertain. CDR3 length: 16 residues. Germline CDR1 LGHDT, CDR2 YNNKEL (reference sequence). V was clipped by 5 bases and J by 0 bases, with 14 bases between them. The CDR3 loop reads CASSFRIPGSGNTIYF. In DNA, the CDR3 is TGTGCCAGCAGCTTCCGAATCCCGGGCTCTGGAAACACCATATATTTT.

The sample holds many counts of this clonotype. The chain uses TRBV12-3 or TRBV12-4 and TRBJ2-3; 11 bases line up with TRBD2. Unmatched junction bases numbered 6, after V lost 3 bases and J lost 4 bases. The CDR3 has 16 amino acids. CDR3 nucleotides: TGTGCCAGCAGTTTCCTTAGCGGGGGGGCATCAGATACGCAGTATTTT. It translates to CASSFLSGGASDTQYF.

This clonotype was observed a few times. V gene TRBV19 combines with J gene TRBJ2-1; D remains unclear. Germline V gene lookup returns CDR1 LNHDA and CDR2 SQIVND (reference sequence). This CDR3 spans 15 amino acids. V was clipped by 1 base and J by 3 bases, with 10 bases between them. The CDR3 reads CASSIAATFYNEQFF. The CDR3, as DNA: TGTGCCAGTAGTATAGCGGCCACTTTCTACAATGAGCAGTTCTTC.

V gene TRBV7-3 combines with J gene TRBJ2-3, with TRBD2 matching 7 bases. The CDR3 runs 15 residues. Losses at the gene ends were 2 bases for V and 1 base for J; bases not matched to a gene: 3. Per germline, CDR1 SGHTA and CDR2 FQGTGA. The DNA for the CDR3 is TGTGCCAGCAGCTTAGGACTAGATGGCACAGATACGCAGTATTTT. This gives the protein CASSLGLDGTDTQYF.

This clonotype has at least ten counts. This chain links TRBV9 with TRBJ1-2; D perhaps matches TRBD1 (6 bases). This CDR3 spans 13 amino acids. Trimming took 0 bases from V and 5 from J, leaving 8 bases between them. CDR1 and CDR2 (germline): SGDLS, YYNGEE. The CDR3 nucleotides are TGTGCCAGCAGCGTAGGGCAGGGGTATGGCTACACCTTC. Translated: CASSVGQGYGYTF. Together with reference TRBV9 and TRBJ1-2, the CDR3 gives the full variable domain: DSGVTQTPKHLITATGQRVTLRCSPRSGDLSVYWYQQSLDQGLQFLIQYYNGEERAKGNILERFSAQQFPDLHSELNLSSLELGDSALYFCASSVGQGYGYTFGSGTRLTVV.

The sample holds many counts of this clonotype. In DNA form, the CDR3 reads TGCAGCGTTGGAGGAGGGATCGAAGCTTTCTTT. Translation gives CSVGGGIEAFF. The rearrangement uses TRBV29-1 and TRBJ1-1; unclear D gene. Germline CDR1 and CDR2: SQVTM and ANQGSEA. The CDR3 covers 11 residues. The V and J ends lost 4 bases and 8 bases respectively, with 11 bases between them.

This clonotype has more than one count but fewer than ten. The rearrangement uses TRBV28 and TRBJ2-7; a possible D gene is TRBD1 (6 bases). This CDR3 spans 16 amino acids. V lost 3 bases to trimming and J lost 2 bases, with 17 bases between them. Germline loops: CDR1 MDHEN, CDR2 SYDVKM. The CDR3 region has the DNA TGTGCCAGCAGTTTGATTACGTCAGGGGATCCCTACGAGCAGTACTTC. Protein sequence: CASSLITSGDPYEQYF. Based on the CDR3 plus reference TRBV28 and TRBJ2-7, the full variable domain is DVKVTQSSRYLVKRTGEKVFLECVQDMDHENMFWYRQDPGLGLRLIYFSYDVKMKEKGDIPEGYSVSREKKERFSLILESASTNQTSMYLCASSLITSGDPYEQYFGPGTRLTVT.

This clonotype was found a few times. V usage is TRBV7-2 and J usage is TRBJ2-7, with 7 bases identical to TRBD1. The germline V gene encodes CDR1 SGHTA and CDR2 FQGNSA. CDR3 length equals 14 residues. V shed 1 base and J 6 bases; nucleotides not matched to a gene: 6. The CDR3 spells CASSLVGTATEQYV. In DNA, the CDR3 is TGTGCCAGCAGCTTAGTGGGGACAGCCACCGAGCAGTACGTC.

The sample holds many counts of this clonotype. CDR3 in amino acids: CASSQDHRRGGSSTDTQYF. Written as DNA, the CDR3 is TGTGCCAGCAGCCAAGATCATCGGCGGGGGGGCTCCAGCACAGATACGCAGTATTTT. The genes are TRBV4-2 and TRBJ2-3; TRBD2 agrees at 9 bases. Germline assignment: CDR1 LGHNA and CDR2 YNFKEQ. This CDR3 is 19 amino acids long. V lost 0 bases, J lost 0 bases, and 10 bases stayed unmatched.